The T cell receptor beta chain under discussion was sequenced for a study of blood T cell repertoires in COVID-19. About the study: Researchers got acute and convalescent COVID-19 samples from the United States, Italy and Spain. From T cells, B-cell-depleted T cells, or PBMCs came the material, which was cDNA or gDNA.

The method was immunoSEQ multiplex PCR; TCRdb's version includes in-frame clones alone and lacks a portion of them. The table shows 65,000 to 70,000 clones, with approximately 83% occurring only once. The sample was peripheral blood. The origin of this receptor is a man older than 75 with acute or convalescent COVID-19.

DNA of the CDR3: TGCGCCAGCAGCCGCTCGGGAAGCACAGATACGCAGTATTTT. Amino acid sequence: CASSRSGSTDTQYF. The V gene is TRBV4-3, the J gene TRBJ2-3; D possibly corresponds to TRBD2 (5 bases). Germline CDR1 reads LGHNA; CDR2 reads YSLEER. This CDR3 has 14 amino acids. Trimming shortened V by 4 bases and J by 0 bases, and 8 bases separated the two germline ends.